One sample yielded the 31 T cell receptor beta chains listed below, sequenced in a study of blood T cell repertoires in COVID-19. The method was immunoSEQ multiplex PCR; TCRdb's version includes in-frame clones alone and lacks a portion of them. The sample yields 190,000 or so clones, approximately 86% seen once. Sequencing was done on a sample of peripheral blood. The origin of the receptors is a man in his forties with active or convalescent COVID-19.

The chain employs TRBV7-3 and TRBJ1-6; maybe TRBD1 (6 bases). This CDR3 contains 15 residues. V was shortened by 5 bases and J by 10 bases, with 18 bases between the two germline ends. Looked up from germline, CDR1 is SGHTA and CDR2 is FQGTGA. The CDR3 region has the DNA TGTGCCAGCAGCCCTTCGGCGGCAACAGGGTCACCCCTCCACTTT. As protein: CASSPSAATGSPLHF.

CDR3 sequence (DNA): TGTGCCAGCAGCCAACTTCGGGGAGATACGCAGTATTTT. Translated: CASSQLRGDTQYF. The rearrangement uses TRBV3-1 (or the pseudogene TRBV3-2) and TRBJ2-3; weak D call: TRBD2 (5 bases). Germline CDR1 reads LGHDT; CDR2 reads YNNKEL (reference sequence). The CDR3 spans 13 residues. V was cut by 2 bases and J by 5 bases, with 8 bases left in between.

The J gene is TRBJ2-1, the V gene TRBV5-5; possible D gene TRBD1, 5 bases. Germline V lookup: CDR1 SGHKS, CDR2 YYEKEE (reference sequence). The germline V and J ends were trimmed by 0 bases and 0 bases, with 7 bases remaining between them. This CDR3 spans 15 amino acids. The CDR3 here is CASSLEGASYNEQFF. For the CDR3, the DNA is TGTGCCAGCAGCTTGGAAGGGGCCTCCTACAATGAGCAGTTCTTC.

The chain recombines TRBV21-1 with TRBJ1-4. TRBV21-1 has pseudogene status. The CDR3 has 16 residues. CDR3 bases: TGTGCCAGCAGCGCAGGGCGGGAGAAGCCTAATGAAAAACTGTTTTTT. This gives the protein CASSAGREKPNEKLFF.

The chain recombines TRBV5-5 with TRBJ2-3; the match to TRBD2 covers 8 bases. With V trimmed by 5 bases and J by 4 bases, 12 bases remained unmatched. CDR1 and CDR2 from the germline V gene are SGHKS and YYEKEE (reference sequence). The CDR3 has 16 residues. CDR3 bases: TGTGCCAGCAGTTTTCGGGGGGGCCTGGGTGCAGATACGCAGTATTTT. This codes for CASSFRGGLGADTQYF.

This clone was recorded a few times. This chain links TRBV19 with TRBJ2-2; D uncertain. V gave up 5 bases and J gave up 4 bases, with 11 bases separating them. The germline V gene encodes CDR1 LNHDA and CDR2 SQIVND (reference sequence). CDR3 length: 14 residues. CDR3 DNA sequence: TGTGCCAGTAGTTCCGCGATAGCCACCGGGGAGCTGTTTTTT. Its protein is CASSSAIATGELFF.

This clone was picked up a small number of times. The CDR3, as DNA: TGTGCCAGCAGCCCCGGGACAATCAAAGGGGCCGAGCAGTACTTC. This codes for CASSPGTIKGAEQYF. The chain combines TRBV9 with TRBJ2-7, with D perhaps TRBD1 (6 bases). The CDR3 totals 15 residues. Trimming pared 4 bases from V and 6 bases from J, leaving 20 bases between. CDR1 and CDR2 (germline): SGDLS, YYNGEE.

The J gene is TRBJ1-5, the V gene TRBV28; possible D gene TRBD1, 5 bases. The germline V gene encodes CDR1 MDHEN and CDR2 SYDVKM. The CDR3 is made up of 16 amino acids. The V end lost 1 base, the J end lost 5 bases, and 15 bases lay between the germline ends. In nucleotides, the CDR3 is TGTGCCAGCAGTTTATCTCGGCGGGGGAGGGATCAGCCCCAGCATTTT. Protein: CASSLSRRGRDQPQHF.

This chain joins TRBV11-2 and TRBJ1-1; D not certain. CDR1 and CDR2 from the germline V gene are SGHAT and FQNNGV. V was cut by 0 bases and J by 3 bases, with 5 bases left in between. The CDR3 sequence is 13 residues long. The CDR3, as DNA: TGTGCCAGCAGCTTAGAGGAGCACACTGAAGCTTTCTTT. It encodes CASSLEEHTEAFF.

The rearrangement uses TRBV5-1 and TRBJ2-2, with 8 bases fitting TRBD1. With 7 bases clipped from V and 3 bases from J, the junction kept 8 bases outside the gene matches. Germline V lookup: CDR1 SGHRS, CDR2 YFSETQ. The CDR3 runs to 15 residues. The CDR3 spells CASGNRGRDTGELFF. CDR3 bases: TGCGCCAGCGGAAACAGGGGGAGAGACACCGGGGAGCTGTTTTTT.

The chain employs TRBV6-1 and TRBJ2-4; D might be TRBD2 (6 bases). The CDR3 length is 15 residues. CDR1 and CDR2 (germline): MNHNS, SASEGT. The ends were cut back, 3 bases at V and 4 bases at J, with 13 bases in the middle. CDR3 in DNA: TGTGCCAGCAGTGAGGGGGGACTTGAGAAAAACATTCAGTACTTC. Translation gives CASSEGGLEKNIQYF.

In this sample, this clone turned up once. The rearrangement uses TRBV19 and TRBJ1-3, with a tentative D call TRBD1 (6 bases). This CDR3 has 15 amino acids. The V end lost 6 bases, the J end lost 0 bases, and 12 bases lay between the germline ends. The germline V gene has CDR1 LNHDA and CDR2 SQIVND (reference sequence). The CDR3, as DNA: TGTGCCAGTAGGCTCCAGGGGTTCTCTGGAAACACCATATATTTT. It translates to CASRLQGFSGNTIYF.

The chain is built from TRBV29-1 and TRBJ2-7; 10 bases line up with TRBD2. Germline V gives CDR1 SQVTM, CDR2 ANQGSEA. The V segment lost 8 bases and the J segment 1 base; nucleotides outside the gene matches: 5. CDR3 size: 13 residues. CDR3 bases: TGCAGCATGATAGCGGGGGGTTCCTACGAGCAGTACTTC. Protein product: CSMIAGGSYEQYF.

The chain has TRBV9 and TRBJ1-2, with D possibly being TRBD1 (5 bases). This CDR3 comprises 15 residues. V shed 4 bases and J shed 4 bases, with 17 bases lying between them. The V gene's germline CDR1 is SGDLS and CDR2 YYNGEE. This CDR3 is CASSPPRGGSYGYTF. The CDR3 bases are TGTGCCAGCAGCCCCCCGCGGGGCGGAAGCTATGGCTACACCTTC. The full variable domain, in which reference TRBV9 and TRBJ1-2 provide the parts outside the CDR3, is DSGVTQTPKHLITATGQRVTLRCSPRSGDLSVYWYQQSLDQGLQFLIQYYNGEERAKGNILERFSAQQFPDLHSELNLSSLELGDSALYFCASSPPRGGSYGYTFGSGTRLTVV.

The V call is TRBV18, the J call TRBJ1-1, with no clear D. Germline assignment: CDR1 KGHSH and CDR2 LQKENI. The CDR3 totals 13 residues. The V and J ends lost 6 bases and 3 bases respectively, with 11 bases between them. The CDR3 coding sequence is TGTGCCAGCTCGGGCTCGAAGGACACTGAAGCTTTCTTT. As protein: CASSGSKDTEAFF.

The CDR3 sequence: CASSLFLAGDNEQFF. The CDR3 DNA follows: TGTGCCAGCAGCTTATTCCTAGCGGGGGACAATGAGCAGTTCTTC. The V gene is TRBV7-2, the J gene TRBJ2-1, with 10 positions matching TRBD2. CDR3 size: 15 residues. V shed 2 bases and J 5 bases; nucleotides not matched to a gene: 3. Germline V gene lookup returns CDR1 SGHTA and CDR2 FQGNSA.

This clone was seen more than once but under ten times. CDR3 nucleotides: TGTGCCAGCAGCCTGGAGGAGCGTGAAAAACTGTTTTTT. Translating gives CASSLEEREKLFF. This sequence joins TRBV11-3 and TRBJ1-4; D not resolved. The CDR3 is 13 residues long. Germline assignment: CDR1 SGHNT and CDR2 YENEEA. Trimming took off 5 bases at V and 7 bases at J, with 11 bases between the two ends.

The chain has TRBV9 and TRBJ1-1, with 7 bases lining up with TRBD1. The germline CDR1 and CDR2 sequences are SGDLS and YYNGEE. V shed 3 bases, J shed 4 bases, and the junction held 9 bases outside the gene matches. This CDR3 is 15 amino acids long. CDR3 amino acids: CASSALAGGPTEAFF. For the CDR3, the DNA is TGTGCCAGCAGCGCCCTCGCAGGGGGGCCCACTGAAGCTTTCTTT.

The chain combines TRBV30 with TRBJ1-1; D unresolved. Trimming took 3 bases from V and 4 from J, leaving 9 bases between them. This CDR3 is 12 amino acids long. Germline V lookup: CDR1 GTSNPN, CDR2 SVGIG (reference sequence). CDR3 in amino acids: CAWRLGSTEAFF. The CDR3 DNA is TGTGCCTGGAGACTTGGGAGCACTGAAGCTTTCTTT.

This rearrangement joins TRBV4-3 to TRBJ2-7, with a weak D call TRBD1 (5 bases). Trimming left V 0 bases short and J 3 bases short, with 9 bases between. The CDR3 has 14 residues. Germline loops: CDR1 LGHNA, CDR2 YSLEER. The CDR3 loop reads CASSQDRESYEQYF. The CDR3 DNA reads as TGCGCCAGCAGCCAAGACAGGGAAAGCTACGAGCAGTACTTC.

The rearrangement uses TRBV7-9 and TRBJ2-2; D is perhaps TRBD1 (5 bases). Germline V gene sequence: CDR1 SEHNR, CDR2 FQNEAQ (reference sequence). Between the trimmed V and J ends, which lost 8 bases and 8 bases, there was a span of 12 bases. The length of the CDR3 is 12 residues. The CDR3 reads CASHTGSGELFF. The CDR3 DNA reads as TGTGCCAGCCACACAGGATCAGGGGAGCTGTTTTTT.

The chain combines TRBV3-1 (or the pseudogene TRBV3-2) with TRBJ2-2, with a tentative D call TRBD1 (5 bases). From germline, CDR1 is LGHDT and CDR2 YNNKEL (reference sequence). The CDR3 sequence is 16 residues long. V dropped 4 bases and J dropped 0 bases, with 12 bases sitting between them. The CDR3 loop is CASSRPETANTGELFF. CDR3 sequence (DNA): TGTGCCAGCAGCCGACCGGAGACAGCGAACACCGGGGAGCTGTTTTTT.

The chain uses TRBV6-2 or TRBV6-3 and TRBJ1-2; no clear D. V shed 3 bases and J shed 8 bases, with 13 bases lying between them. From germline, CDR1 is MNHEY and CDR2 SVGEGT. The CDR3 sequence is 13 residues long. CDR3 amino acids: CASSYRELGGYTF. The CDR3 DNA follows: TGTGCCAGCAGTTATAGGGAGCTCGGGGGCTACACCTTC.

The rearrangement links TRBV18 to TRBJ2-1; 7 bases are a match to TRBD2. The length of the CDR3 is 17 residues. V trimming: 3 bases; J trimming: 0 bases; junction bases outside the gene matches: 8. Germline assignment: CDR1 KGHSH and CDR2 LQKENI. In DNA, the CDR3 is TGTGCCAGCTCACCCATGCTAGCGGCGTCCTCCTACAATGAGCAGTTCTTC. Translation: CASSPMLAASSYNEQFF.

J is TRBJ2-5 and V is TRBV6-1, with TRBD2 identical over 8 bases. Germline CDR1 MNHNS, CDR2 SASEGT. The CDR3 consists of 16 residues. V gave up 3 bases and J gave up 5 bases; unmatched junction bases: 11. Here the CDR3 reads CASSDTRLAQGETQYF. CDR3 bases: TGTGCCAGCAGTGATACCAGACTAGCGCAGGGGGAGACCCAGTACTTC.

This chain links TRBV5-6 with TRBJ2-1; 12 nucleotides align to TRBD2. Trimming removed 5 bases from V and 4 bases from J; junction bases left unmatched: 7. Germline V gene lookup returns CDR1 SGHDT and CDR2 YYEEEE. The CDR3 length is 16 residues. The CDR3 DNA sequence: TGTGCCAGCAGACCTCTAGCGGGGGGGCCGTACAATGAGCAGTTCTTC. It specifies CASRPLAGGPYNEQFF. The full variable domain, with the rest looked up from reference TRBV5-6 and TRBJ2-1, is DAGVTQSPTHLIKTRGQQVTLRCSPKSGHDTVSWYQQALGQGPQFIFQYYEEEERQRGNFPDRFSGHQFPNYSSELNVNALLLGDSALYLCASRPLAGGPYNEQFFGPGTRLTVL.

V and J are TRBV30 and TRBJ2-7, with no clear D. Trimming shortened V by 5 bases and J by 2 bases, and 10 bases separated the two germline ends. CDR1 is GTSNPN, CDR2 SVGIG, per germline (reference sequence). The CDR3 length is 12 residues. The CDR3: CAWGQAAYEQYF. In DNA, the CDR3 is TGTGCCTGGGGGCAGGCCGCCTACGAGCAGTACTTC.

The chain has TRBV6-5 and TRBJ2-7, with D perhaps matching TRBD1 (6 bases). In germline, CDR1 is MNHEY, CDR2 SVGAGI. V dropped 6 bases and J dropped 6 bases, with 15 bases sitting between them. The CDR3 is made up of 13 amino acids. CDR3 nucleotide sequence: TGTGCCAGCAGAGTACAGGGCCGGGGCGAGCAGTACTTC. This sequence encodes CASRVQGRGEQYF.

The chain uses TRBV29-1 and TRBJ1-6; 7 bases align to TRBD1. This CDR3 comprises 14 residues. V dropped 3 bases and J dropped 6; count of bases not matched to a gene: 5. CDR1 and CDR2 (germline): SQVTM, ANQGSEA. CDR3 loop: CSVEVGGRNSPLHF. The CDR3 DNA follows: TGCAGCGTTGAGGTAGGGGGCCGTAATTCACCCCTCCACTTT. The full variable domain, completed using reference TRBV29-1 and TRBJ1-6, is SAVISQKPSRDICQRGTSLTIQCQVDSQVTMMFWYRQQPGQSLTLIATANQGSEATYESGFVIDKFPISRPNLTFSTLTVSNMSPEDSSIYLCSVEVGGRNSPLHFGNGTRLTVT.

The rearrangement joins TRBV12-3 or TRBV12-4 to TRBJ2-2, with D possibly being TRBD1 (6 bases). The length of the CDR3 is 13 residues. The germline V and J ends were trimmed by 3 bases and 6 bases, with 8 bases remaining between them. CDR3 sequence reads: CASSLQGSGELFF. The CDR3 coding sequence is TGTGCCAGCAGTTTGCAGGGGTCCGGGGAGCTGTTTTTT.

The chain carries TRBV7-2 and TRBJ2-1; 9 nucleotides agree with TRBD2. The CDR3 totals 13 residues. With 3 bases clipped from V and 10 bases from J, the junction kept 4 bases outside the gene matches. Looked up from germline, CDR1 is SGHTA and CDR2 is FQGNSA. The CDR3 DNA reads as TGTGCCAGCAGCTTGGCGGGGGGGCGCGAGCAGTTCTTC. Encoded protein: CASSLAGGREQFF.